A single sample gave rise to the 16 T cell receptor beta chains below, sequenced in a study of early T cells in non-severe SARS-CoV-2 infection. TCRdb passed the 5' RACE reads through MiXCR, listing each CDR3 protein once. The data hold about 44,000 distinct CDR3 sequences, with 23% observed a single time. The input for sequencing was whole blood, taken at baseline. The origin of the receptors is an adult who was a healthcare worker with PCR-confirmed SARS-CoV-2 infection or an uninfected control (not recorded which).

CDR3 nucleotide sequence: TGTGCCAGCAGTTACGGGGGGCTCGATTTGTATGAGCAGTTCTTC. Its protein is CASSYGGLDLYEQFF. The chain uses TRBV6-6 and TRBJ2-1; D is tentatively TRBD1 or TRBD2 (6 bases each). CDR1 MNHNY and CDR2 SVGAGI come from the germline V gene (reference sequence). Between the trimmed V and J ends, which lost 2 bases and 8 bases, there was a span of 16 bases. This CDR3 spans 15 amino acids.

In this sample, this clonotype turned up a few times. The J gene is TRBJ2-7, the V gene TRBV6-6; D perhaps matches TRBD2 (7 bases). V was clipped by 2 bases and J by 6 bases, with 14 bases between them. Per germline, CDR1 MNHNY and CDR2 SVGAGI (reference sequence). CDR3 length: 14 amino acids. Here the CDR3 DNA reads TGTGCCAGCAGTTACGGGGGGGGCAGAGGCGAGCAGTACTTC. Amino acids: CASSYGGGRGEQYF.

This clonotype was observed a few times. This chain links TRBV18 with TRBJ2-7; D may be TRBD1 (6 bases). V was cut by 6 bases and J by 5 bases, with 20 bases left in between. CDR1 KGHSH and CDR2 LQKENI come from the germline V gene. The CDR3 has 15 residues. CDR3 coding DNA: TGTGCCAGCTCGATAACAGGGAACCCAGGTGACGAGCAGTACTTC. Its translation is CASSITGNPGDEQYF.

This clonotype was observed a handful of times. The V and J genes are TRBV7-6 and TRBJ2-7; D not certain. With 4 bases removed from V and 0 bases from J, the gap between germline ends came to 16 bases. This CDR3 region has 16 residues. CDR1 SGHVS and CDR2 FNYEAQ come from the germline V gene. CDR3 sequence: CASSSGVRKSSYEQYF. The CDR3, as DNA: TGTGCCAGCAGCTCCGGAGTAAGAAAAAGCTCCTACGAGCAGTACTTC.

This chain's CDR3 is CATTGGNTIYF. The CDR3 nucleotides read TGTGCCACCACGGGGGGGAACACCATATATTTT. The chain couples TRBV6-6 to TRBJ1-3; TRBD1 might be the D (5 bases). The germline CDR1 and CDR2 sequences are MNHNY and SVGAGI (reference sequence). Trimming shortened V by 10 bases and J by 7 bases, and 11 bases separated the two germline ends. The CDR3 sequence is 11 residues long.

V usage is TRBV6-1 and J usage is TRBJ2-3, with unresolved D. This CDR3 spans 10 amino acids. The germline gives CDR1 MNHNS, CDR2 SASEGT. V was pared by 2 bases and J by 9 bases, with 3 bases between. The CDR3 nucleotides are TGTGCCAGCAGTGAACACACGCAGTATTTT. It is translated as CASSEHTQYF.

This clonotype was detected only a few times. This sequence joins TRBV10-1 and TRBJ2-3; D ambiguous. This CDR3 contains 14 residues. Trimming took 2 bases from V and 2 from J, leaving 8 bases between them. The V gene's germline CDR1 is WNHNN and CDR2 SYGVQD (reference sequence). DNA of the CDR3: TGCGCCAGCAGTGAGGGCAGATCCACAGATACGCAGTATTTT. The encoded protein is CASSEGRSTDTQYF.

CDR3 nucleotides: TGTGCCAGCAGTTACGGGGGGGTCTCTGGAAACACCATATATTTT. Residues: CASSYGGVSGNTIYF. The rearrangement joins TRBV6-6 to TRBJ1-3; a possible D gene is TRBD1 (5 bases). Between the trimmed V and J ends, which lost 2 bases and 0 bases, there was a span of 8 bases. The CDR3 covers 15 residues. Looked up from germline, CDR1 is MNHNY and CDR2 is SVGAGI (reference sequence).

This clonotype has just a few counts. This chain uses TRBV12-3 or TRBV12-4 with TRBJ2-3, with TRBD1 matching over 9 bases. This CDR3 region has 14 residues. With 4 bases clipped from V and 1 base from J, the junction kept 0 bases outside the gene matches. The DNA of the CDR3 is TGTGCCAGCAGTTGGACAGGGGGCACAGATACGCAGTATTTT. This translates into CASSWTGGTDTQYF.

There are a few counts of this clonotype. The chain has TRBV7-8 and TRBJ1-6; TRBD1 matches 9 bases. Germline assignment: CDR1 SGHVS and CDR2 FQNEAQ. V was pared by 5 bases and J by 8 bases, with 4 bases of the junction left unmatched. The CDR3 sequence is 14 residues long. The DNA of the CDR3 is TGTGCCAGCAGCCAACGGACAGGGGATTCACCCCTCCACTTT. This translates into CASSQRTGDSPLHF. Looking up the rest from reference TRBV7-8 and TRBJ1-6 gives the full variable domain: GAGVSQSPRYKVAKRGQDVALRCDPISGHVSLFWYQQALGQGPEFLTYFQNEAQLDKSGLPSDRFFAERPEGSVSTLKIQRTQQEDSAVYLCASSQRTGDSPLHFGNGTRLTVT.

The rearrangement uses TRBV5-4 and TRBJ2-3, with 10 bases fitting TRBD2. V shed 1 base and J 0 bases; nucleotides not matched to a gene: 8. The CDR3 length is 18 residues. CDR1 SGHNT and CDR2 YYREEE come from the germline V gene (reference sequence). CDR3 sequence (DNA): TGTGCCAGCAGCTTGTTCGGTAGCGGGGGGACCAGCACAGATACGCAGTATTTT. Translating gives CASSLFGSGGTSTDTQYF.

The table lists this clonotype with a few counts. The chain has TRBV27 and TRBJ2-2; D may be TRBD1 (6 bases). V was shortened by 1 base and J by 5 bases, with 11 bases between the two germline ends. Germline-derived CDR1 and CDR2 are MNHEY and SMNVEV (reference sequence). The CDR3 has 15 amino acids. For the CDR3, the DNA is TGTGCCAGCAGTTTATATTTAGGGGGAACCGGGGAGCTGTTTTTT. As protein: CASSLYLGGTGELFF.

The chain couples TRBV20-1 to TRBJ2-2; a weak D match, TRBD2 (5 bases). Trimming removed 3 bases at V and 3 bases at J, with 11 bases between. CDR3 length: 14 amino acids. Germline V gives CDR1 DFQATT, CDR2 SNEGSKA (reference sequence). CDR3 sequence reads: CSASRGGDTGELFF. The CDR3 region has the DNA TGCAGTGCTAGCCGGGGTGGGGACACCGGGGAGCTGTTTTTT.

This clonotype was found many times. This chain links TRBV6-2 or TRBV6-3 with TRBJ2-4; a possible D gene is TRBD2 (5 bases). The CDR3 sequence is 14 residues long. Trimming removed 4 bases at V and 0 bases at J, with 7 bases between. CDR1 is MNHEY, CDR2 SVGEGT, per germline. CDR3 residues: CASSWTAAKNIQYF. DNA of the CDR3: TGTGCCAGCAGTTGGACTGCAGCCAAAAACATTCAGTACTTC.

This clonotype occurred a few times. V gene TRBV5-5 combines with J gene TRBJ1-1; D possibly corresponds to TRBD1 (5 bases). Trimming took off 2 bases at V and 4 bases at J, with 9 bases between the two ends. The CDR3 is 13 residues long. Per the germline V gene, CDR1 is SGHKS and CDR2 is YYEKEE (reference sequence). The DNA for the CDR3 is TGTGCCAGCAGCTTTGGGACGGTCACTGAAGCTTTCTTT. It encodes CASSFGTVTEAFF.

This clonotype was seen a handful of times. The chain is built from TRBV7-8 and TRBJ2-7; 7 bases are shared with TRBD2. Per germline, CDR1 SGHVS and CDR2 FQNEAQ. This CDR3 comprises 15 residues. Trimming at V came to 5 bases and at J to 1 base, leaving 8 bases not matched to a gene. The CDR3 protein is CASSITSAGSYEQYF. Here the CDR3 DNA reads TGTGCCAGCAGCATAACTAGCGCCGGATCCTACGAGCAGTACTTC.